Below are 14 T cell receptor beta chains sequenced from a single sample in a study of T cell responses to AZD1222 COVID-19 vaccine. Repertoires were generated with immunoSEQ multiplex PCR, while TCRdb's copy carries only in-frame clones and drops some. The sample yields about 150,000 clones, more than 85% seen once. The input for sequencing was peripheral blood, taken on day 0 of AZD1222 vaccination. The receptors stem from an adult in good health.

The chain combines TRBV6-5 with TRBJ2-4; D call uncertain. Trimming cost V 9 bases and J 0 bases, with 9 bases left between them. Germline V lookup: CDR1 MNHEY, CDR2 SVGAGI. The CDR3 spans 13 residues. CDR3 protein: CASLTIAKNIQYF. CDR3 coding DNA: TGTGCCAGTCTTACAATAGCCAAAAACATTCAGTACTTC.

The gene calls are TRBV30 and TRBJ2-7, with 8 bases that match TRBD1. Per the germline V gene, CDR1 is GTSNPN and CDR2 is SVGIG (reference sequence). This CDR3 spans 15 amino acids. V trimming: 5 bases; J trimming: 2 bases; junction bases outside the gene matches: 11. As DNA, the CDR3 is TGTGCCTGGGATGACAGGGACAGGACTCCCTACGAGCAGTACTTC. The encoded protein is CAWDDRDRTPYEQYF. The whole variable domain, filled in from reference TRBV30 and TRBJ2-7, reads SQTIHQWPATLVQPVGSPLSLECTVEGTSNPNLYWYRQAAGRGLQLLFYSVGIGQISSEVPQNLSASRPQDRQFILSSKKLLLSDSGFYLCAWDDRDRTPYEQYFGPGTRLTVT.

DNA for the CDR3: TGTGCCAGCGGAACAGGGGGCTTTGGGCAGCCCCAGCATTTT. Protein product: CASGTGGFGQPQHF. The chain recombines TRBV9 with TRBJ1-5; 9 bases are shared with TRBD1. The CDR3 covers 14 residues. Germline CDR1 SGDLS, CDR2 YYNGEE. The V segment lost 7 bases and the J segment 7 bases; nucleotides outside the gene matches: 9.

The rearrangement joins TRBV3-1 (or the pseudogene TRBV3-2) to TRBJ1-1; no firm D call. The germline CDR1 and CDR2 sequences are LGHDT and YNNKEL (reference sequence). CDR3 length: 13 amino acids. Trimming stripped 3 bases from V and 10 bases from J, with 15 bases between. CDR3 region: CASSQTVRSRAFF. CDR3 coding DNA: TGTGCCAGCAGCCAGACGGTACGAAGTAGAGCTTTCTTT.

The chain employs TRBV5-1 and TRBJ2-2, with D possibly TRBD2 on 6 matching bases. CDR1 is SGHRS, CDR2 YFSETQ, per germline. Trimming pared 2 bases from V and 6 bases from J, leaving 17 bases between. This CDR3 contains 16 residues. CDR3: CASSFRGTGLPGELFF. CDR3 sequence (DNA): TGCGCCAGCAGCTTTAGGGGTACAGGACTACCCGGGGAGCTGTTTTTT.

V and J are TRBV10-3 and TRBJ1-6, with 10 positions matching TRBD1. The CDR3 length is 16 residues. The V gene's germline CDR1 is ENHRY and CDR2 SYGVKD. J lost 10 bases, V lost 1 base, and 7 bases had no gene match. This CDR3 reads CAISEFGDRGSSPLHF. For the CDR3, the DNA is TGTGCCATCAGTGAGTTCGGGGACAGGGGTTCATCACCCCTCCACTTT.

The gene calls are TRBV7-2 and TRBJ1-4; perhaps TRBD1 as D (5 bases). CDR3 length equals 14 residues. V was cut by 1 base and J by 5 bases, with 8 bases left in between. CDR1 is SGHTA and CDR2 is FQGNSA in the germline V gene. The CDR3 protein is CASSLVSGNEKLFF. CDR3 bases: TGTGCCAGCAGCTTAGTCTCAGGGAATGAAAAACTGTTTTTT.

The genes are TRBV7-9 and TRBJ2-5; D gene unclear. This CDR3 contains 15 residues. Trimming pared 5 bases from V and 1 base from J, leaving 14 bases between. Looked up from germline, CDR1 is SEHNR and CDR2 is FQNEAQ (reference sequence). The CDR3 loop is CASSHPDGAQETQYF. The DNA for the CDR3 is TGTGCCAGCAGCCATCCGGACGGAGCCCAAGAGACCCAGTACTTC.

This chain connects TRBV7-3 to TRBJ2-1, with 8 bases aligning to TRBD2. Germline V gene lookup returns CDR1 SGHTA and CDR2 FQGTGA. The CDR3 extends over 14 amino acids. With V trimmed by 2 bases and J by 6 bases, 3 bases remained unmatched. The CDR3 sequence is CASSLAGGGNEQFF. The CDR3 bases are TGTGCCAGCAGCTTAGCGGGGGGAGGCAATGAGCAGTTCTTC.

The chain uses TRBV4-1 and TRBJ1-2; no clear D gene. CDR1 and CDR2 (germline): MGHRA, YSYEKL. Deletions cut 1 base from V and 1 base from J, with 7 bases between. The length of the CDR3 is 14 residues. CDR3 in amino acids: CASSQGPINYGYTF. The CDR3 DNA sequence: TGCGCCAGCAGCCAAGGTCCGATTAACTATGGCTACACCTTC.

The V gene is TRBV7-9, the J gene TRBJ1-1; D remains ambiguous. The CDR3 is 12 amino acids. CDR1 is SEHNR and CDR2 is FQNEAQ in the germline V gene (reference sequence). Trimming pared 5 bases from V and 2 bases from J, leaving 6 bases between. CDR3 loop: CASSQGNTEAFF. For the CDR3, the DNA is TGTGCCAGCAGCCAAGGTAACACTGAAGCTTTCTTT.

The rearrangement uses TRBV6-1 and TRBJ2-1; D not resolved. This CDR3 comprises 15 residues. Germline CDR1 is MNHNS and CDR2 is SASEGT. V was clipped by 5 bases and J by 0 bases, with 11 bases between them. CDR3 protein: CASSSSRISYNEQFF. The CDR3 DNA sequence: TGTGCCAGCAGTTCGAGCAGGATCTCCTACAATGAGCAGTTCTTC.

The chain uses TRBV6-1 and TRBJ2-7; D not resolved. The CDR3 is 10 residues long. The V and J ends lost 2 bases and 5 bases respectively, with 1 base between them. Germline-derived CDR1 and CDR2 are MNHNS and SASEGT. The CDR3 region has the DNA TGTGCCAGCAGTGAACACGAGCAGTACTTC. This sequence encodes CASSEHEQYF.

The chain couples TRBV3-1 (or the pseudogene TRBV3-2) to TRBJ1-5, with D hard to call. The CDR3 runs 13 residues. Germline V gene sequence: CDR1 LGHDT, CDR2 YNNKEL (reference sequence). Deletions cut 3 bases from V and 4 bases from J, with 7 bases between. Written as DNA, the CDR3 is TGTGCCAGCAGCCAGTCTCGAAATCAGCCCCAGCATTTT. It codes for CASSQSRNQPQHF.